This T cell receptor (beta chain) came from a study of shared clonotypes between healthy human individuals. Overall study context: CD4 naive and memory got three plates each, CD8 naive two, CD8 memory one. Study-wide results and caveats: Only a few donors were included, so the genetic and exposure-history diversity represented was limited.

Researchers divided each subset's genomic DNA evenly across several immunoSEQ plates. The table came from immunoSEQ multiplex PCR; TCRdb's copy has only in-frame clones and leaves some out. The sample contains under 2.5 million clones, 85% to 95% of which appear only once. Concerning this clone: The target antigen is unknown.

Looked up from germline, CDR1 is MNHEY and CDR2 is SMNVEV (reference sequence). The ends lost 5 bases at V and 3 bases at J; junction bases unmatched: 9. The CDR3 covers 16 residues. There were only Caucasian adults among the donors, and all lived in Nashville, Tennessee. J is TRBJ2-2 and V is TRBV27, with TRBD1 identical over 7 bases. This TCR was sampled from a man aged 18 to 30 in good health. Some clones in this sample may be carry-over from other donors' samples. Sequenced input: naive CD4+ T cells from PBMCs. This sample's subset: CD45RA+ positively selected. In DNA, the CDR3 is TGTGCCAGCAGTCTGGGACAGCAGATGGACACCGGGGAGCTGTTTTTT. It specifies CASSLGQQMDTGELFF.